This record looks at one TCR beta chain sequence and its context. The data derive from a study of blood T cell repertoires in COVID-19. Authors' methods: Estimated nucleated cell counts came from reference gene primer amplification. The table came from immunoSEQ multiplex PCR; TCRdb's copy has only in-frame clones and leaves some out. The D gene and trimming were derived from the DNA, and the V and J assignments and clone size from that table. The table shows over 250,000 clones, with 83% occurring only once. Sequencing was done on a sample of peripheral blood. The TCR originated in a woman between 50 and 59 years old who had recovered from COVID-19.

Here the CDR3 DNA reads TGTGCCAGCAGCTCCTTGAGGCACTATGGCTACACCTTC. As protein: CASSSLRHYGYTF. The chain combines TRBV7-2 with TRBJ1-2; D gene unclear. The CDR3 covers 13 residues. The germline V gene has CDR1 SGHTA and CDR2 FQGNSA. The ends were cut back, 4 bases at V and 3 bases at J, with 9 bases in the middle. Full variable domain (rest looked up from reference TRBV7-2 and TRBJ1-2): GAGVSQSPSNKVTEKGKDVELRCDPISGHTALYWYRQSLGQGLEFLIYFQGNSAPDKSGLPSDRFSAERTGGSVSTLTIQRTQQEDSAVYLCASSSLRHYGYTFGSGTRLTVV.